This T cell receptor (beta chain) was sequenced during a study of blood T cells in healthy people across ages. A second PCR, run for about 6 to 12 cycles, used a sample-barcoded 5' primer plus a J-beta primer mix. A single record per CDR3 protein comes from TCRdb applying MiXCR to the 5' RACE reads. The data show around 1,800,000 distinct CDR3 sequences, around 40% seen once. The study's findings and limits: Estimates of diversity drawn from one million T cells were considered underestimates.

The sample holds a few counts of this clonotype. Its antigen is unidentified. Between the trimmed V and J ends, which lost 0 bases and 4 bases, there was a span of 11 bases. The CDR3 contains 15 residues. Germline V gene sequence: CDR1 SGHRS, CDR2 YFSETQ. The chain recombines TRBV5-1 with TRBJ2-1; D is possibly TRBD1 (5 bases). The clonotype originates from a human donor in good health. Material for sequencing was blood. The CDR3 here is CASSLEHPGYNEQFF. CDR3 in DNA: TGCGCCAGCAGCTTGGAACATCCAGGGTACAATGAGCAGTTCTTC.